This record concerns one TCR beta chain sequence. The data were obtained in a study of blood T cell repertoires in COVID-19. For the study at large: Spain, Italy and the United States supplied samples that represented acute and convalescent COVID-19.

The data were produced by immunoSEQ multiplex PCR, yet TCRdb's version contains in-frame clones alone and is incomplete. The sample has over 150,000 clones, more than 75% seen once. Between the trimmed V and J ends, which lost 4 bases and 5 bases, there was a span of 18 bases. Germline loops: CDR1 SGHDT, CDR2 YYEEEE. The CDR3 runs 15 residues. This clonotype originated in a man aged 35 to 55 with active or convalescent COVID-19. The chain carries TRBV5-6 and TRBJ1-1, with a weak D call TRBD1 (5 bases). Sequencing was carried out using peripheral blood. The DNA of the CDR3 is TGTGCCAGCAGCCTAATAAGCCAGGGTGTTACTGAAGCTTTCTTT. This translates into CASSLISQGVTEAFF.